This is a list of T cell receptor beta chains from one sample in a study of cytomegalovirus exposure and HLA in healthy donors. Libraries were prepared by immunoSEQ multiplex PCR; TCRdb keeps only in-frame clonotypes and omits some of them. This sample has 110,000 or so clones; about 77% occur once, and the top ten carry 5% to 5.5%. The sample was PBMCs. The receptors shown here come from a woman in her twenties or thirties in good health and CMV-seropositive. CDR3s include the opening cysteine and the closing phenylalanine or tryptophan. Each record gives: D gene, V gene, clone size, J gene, CDR3 DNA, CDR3 protein. D genes are given only for firm matches. Only some rows state a clone size, as once, few, many or a class for expanded clones.

TRBD1	TRBV7-9	-	TRBJ1-1	TGTGCCAGCAGCCCCCGGACAGGGGGTCCTCCTGAAGCTTTCTTT	CASSPRTGGPPEAFF
TRBD1	TRBV16	-	TRBJ1-1	TGTGCCAGCAGCCAACCTTCGGACAGGCTAAACATGAACACTGAAGCTTTCTTT	CASSQPSDRLNMNTEAFF
-	TRBV5-4	few	TRBJ1-2	TGTGCCAGCAGCCCTTTGGACAGTCCTAACTATGGCTACACCTTC	CASSPLDSPNYGYTF
TRBD2	TRBV7-2	-	TRBJ2-1	TGTGCCAGCAGCTTAGCGGGAGGGCTTGAAAGCAATGAGCAGTTCTTC	CASSLAGGLESNEQFF
-	TRBV5-8	-	TRBJ2-5	TGTGCCAGCAGCCAGCCCCTAGGGGTGGAGACCCAGTACTTC	CASSQPLGVETQYF
-	TRBV10-3	-	TRBJ1-3	TGTGCCATCAGCCAAGCCGACTCTGGAAACACCATATATTTT	CAISQADSGNTIYF
-	TRBV25-1	-	TRBJ1-1	TGTGCCAGCAGAACAGACGGCTTGGAAGCTTTCTTT	CASRTDGLEAFF
-	TRBV6-6	-	TRBJ1-2	TGTGCCAGCAGGGCGCGGGGGGGGAACTATGGCTACACCTTC	CASRARGGNYGYTF
-	TRBV5-1	-	TRBJ1-4	TGCGCCAGCAGCGCCATGACTTCAACTAATGAAAAACTGTTTTTT	CASSAMTSTNEKLFF
TRBD2	TRBV6-1	-	TRBJ2-5	TGTGCCAGCAGTATTGGACTAGTCGGCCAAGAGACCCAGTACTTC	CASSIGLVGQETQYF
TRBD1	TRBV28	-	TRBJ1-5	TGTGCCAGCAGAGCGACAGGGGTGAGCAATCAGCCCCAGCATTTT	CASRATGVSNQPQHF
TRBD2	TRBV5-1	-	TRBJ2-7	TGCGCCAGCAGCTTCGGACTAGCGGGCTTCCACTACGAGCAGTACTTC	CASSFGLAGFHYEQYF
-	TRBV19	few	TRBJ2-7	TGTGCCAGTGGGGCGGTCTACGAGCAGTACTTC	CASGAVYEQYF
-	TRBV7-2	-	TRBJ1-3	TGTGCCAGCAGCCCTCTGGGCGGGGGGAACTCTGGAAACACCATATATTTT	CASSPLGGGNSGNTIYF
-	TRBV10-3	-	TRBJ2-3	TGTGCCATCAGTGAAAGACTCAGCACAGATACGCAGTATTTT	CAISERLSTDTQYF